Listed below are T cell receptor beta chains from one sample, sequenced in a study of T cells after posttransplantation cyclophosphamide. Sequenced by immunoSEQ multiplex PCR; TCRdb stores in-frame clones only, minus some. This sample yields roughly 20,000 clones, of which roughly 70% are seen a single time; less than 35% belongs to the top ten. Material: PBMCs, obtained after an allogeneic stem cell transplant with post-transplant cyclophosphamide. The source of these receptors is a young adult male patient who received an allogeneic stem cell transplant from a related donor, was CMV-positive, and had acute GVHD only. The graft donor may be the source of some T cells. Both conserved end residues are part of each CDR3. A D gene is named only where the DNA matches it firmly. Size tells how often a clone was seen (once, few, many) or the class of an expanded clone, and some rows leave it out.

clone_size,j_call,v_call,d_call,cdr3_nt,cdr3_aa
NA,TRBJ2-7,TRBV30,NA,TGTGCCTGGAGTCTAGGAACCTACGAGCAGTACTTC,CAWSLGTYEQYF
NA,TRBJ1-5,TRBV7-6,TRBD1,TGTGCCAGCAGCCTGGGACAGGGGAGCAATCAGCCCCAGCATTTT,CASSLGQGSNQPQHF
NA,TRBJ1-2,TRBV28,NA,TGTGCCAGCAGTTTATCCAACTTTAACTATGGCTACACCTTC,CASSLSNFNYGYTF
NA,TRBJ1-1,TRBV25-1,NA,TGTGCCAGCAGTGAGGGAAGGGGCACTGAAGCTTTCTTT,CASSEGRGTEAFF
NA,TRBJ2-5,TRBV15,NA,TGTGCCACCAGCAGTTTGACAGGCGTCCAGGAGACCCAGTACTTC,CATSSLTGVQETQYF
once,TRBJ2-3,TRBV9,TRBD2,TGTGCCAGCAGCGGGACTAGCATGAATACGCAGTATTTT,CASSGTSMNTQYF
NA,TRBJ1-1,TRBV5-6,TRBD1,TGTGCCAGCAGCTTGGCAGGACAGGGGTTCATGAACACTGAAGCTTTCTTT,CASSLAGQGFMNTEAFF
few,TRBJ2-7,TRBV18,TRBD2,TGTGCCAGCTCACGCGGGGGGGGGCATCCCGAGCAGTACTTC,CASSRGGGHPEQYF
NA,TRBJ2-7,TRBV11-2,TRBD1,TGTGCCAGCAGGGGAGACAGGGGCATTTCCTACGAGCAGTACTTC,CASRGDRGISYEQYF
NA,TRBJ1-6,TRBV10-3,NA,TGTGCCATCAGCCGAGAGGGCTCCCCTTATAATTCACCCCTCCACTTT,CAISREGSPYNSPLHF
NA,TRBJ1-1,TRBV4-3,TRBD1,TGCGCCAGCAGCCAGTTTCCGGGACAGGGAACTGAAGCTTTCTTT,CASSQFPGQGTEAFF
NA,TRBJ2-7,TRBV11-2,TRBD1,TGTGCCAGCAGCTCTCTAGGACAGGGCAACGAGCAGTACTTC,CASSSLGQGNEQYF
NA,TRBJ2-5,TRBV11-2,NA,TGTGCCAGCAGTCCCGGACAGATCCAAGAGACCCAGTACTTC,CASSPGQIQETQYF
NA,TRBJ1-5,TRBV28,TRBD1,TGTGCCAGTAAAGACAGGGGGGTCCAGCCCCAGCATTTT,CASKDRGVQPQHF
NA,TRBJ2-7,TRBV20-1,NA,TGCAGTGCTCCAGGGGTTTACGAGCAGTACTTC,CSAPGVYEQYF
NA,TRBJ2-5,TRBV5-1,NA,TGCGCCAGCAGCGCCAGGGTTGGGGCTGAGACCCAGTACTTC,CASSARVGAETQYF
NA,TRBJ1-1,TRBV5-1,NA,TGCGCCAGCAGTCGTTCACAGGGTGGGTTTACTGAAGCTTTCTTT,CASSRSQGGFTEAFF
once,TRBJ2-3,TRBV6-1,NA,TGTGCCAGCAGACCCCTGGCGGTGGGCACAGATACGCAGTATTTT,CASRPLAVGTDTQYF
few,TRBJ1-2,TRBV6-1,TRBD1,TGTGCCAGCAGTGGGAGTCCGGGACAGGTTACCTATGGCTACACCTTC,CASSGSPGQVTYGYTF
NA,TRBJ1-3,TRBV6-6,TRBD1,TGTGCCAGCAGTTACTCGTCGGACAGGGGAAACACCATATATTTT,CASSYSSDRGNTIYF
NA,TRBJ2-3,TRBV6-6,TRBD1,TGTGCCAGCAGTTACTCGGGACAGGGCCTCACAGATACGCAGTATTTT,CASSYSGQGLTDTQYF
NA,TRBJ1-2,TRBV6-5,NA,TGTGCCAGCAGCCGAAACAGGGACCATGGCTACACCTTC,CASSRNRDHGYTF
NA,TRBJ1-1,TRBV6-1,NA,TGTGCCAGCAGTGAAGCCCGGGGCACTGAAGCTTTCTTT,CASSEARGTEAFF
NA,TRBJ2-7,TRBV6-5,TRBD2,TGTGCCAGGGTTGGGGGGGGGTTCTACGAGCAGTACTTC,CARVGGGFYEQYF
NA,TRBJ1-2,TRBV5-4,NA,TGTGCCAGCAGCCAGGGTTCAAAGGGGATCGACTATGGCTACACCTTC,CASSQGSKGIDYGYTF
NA,TRBJ2-2,TRBV6-6,NA,TGTGCCACTTCCCTATTAGCGATTGACACCGGGGAGCTGTTTTTT,CATSLLAIDTGELFF
NA,TRBJ1-5,TRBV30,NA,TGTGCCTGGCTCGGGGAAGGGAGGCCCCAGCATTTT,CAWLGEGRPQHF
few,TRBJ2-5,TRBV7-9,TRBD2,TGTGCCAGCAGCCATATCGGGGGGCAAGAGACCCAGTACTTC,CASSHIGGQETQYF
NA,TRBJ1-1,TRBV7-2,NA,TGTGCCAGCAGCTGGCAGGGTTTTGGAACTGAAGCTTTCTTT,CASSWQGFGTEAFF
few,TRBJ1-6,TRBV10-3,NA,TGTGCCATCAGTGAGTCGGGTTGGGAGTCACCCCTCCACTTT,CAISESGWESPLHF
few,TRBJ2-3,TRBV5-6,NA,TGTGCCAGCAGCTTGAGAGGGATTCTAGATACGCAGTATTTT,CASSLRGILDTQYF
NA,TRBJ2-4,TRBV2,NA,TGTGCCAGCAGGAGCCCTTTAGATATAGCCAAAAACATTCAGTACTTC,CASRSPLDIAKNIQYF
NA,TRBJ1-2,TRBV4-3,TRBD1,TGCGCCAGCAGCCAAGTTAGGGCCAGGGGGCTGGCTGGCTACACCTTC,CASSQVRARGLAGYTF
few,TRBJ1-6,TRBV4-2,NA,TGTGCCAGCAGCCAAGACAGGGATTCACCCCTCCACTTT,CASSQDRDSPLHF
NA,TRBJ1-4,TRBV19,TRBD1,TGTGCCACCACGACAGGGGGCTCTCGAAAACTGTTTTTT,CATTTGGSRKLFF
NA,TRBJ2-5,TRBV4-1,TRBD1,TGCGCCAGCAGCCCCGGGACAGGGGAAGAGACCCAGTACTTC,CASSPGTGEETQYF
NA,TRBJ1-4,TRBV7-9,NA,TGTGCCAGCAGCAGACAACGGGGTTCTAATGAAAAACTGTTTTTT,CASSRQRGSNEKLFF
NA,TRBJ2-5,TRBV29-1,NA,TGCAGCGTCGGAGATCCCGAGACCCAGTACTTC,CSVGDPETQYF
NA,TRBJ2-1,TRBV5-5,NA,TGTGCCAGCAGCTGGACACCTTACAATGAGCAGTTCTTC,CASSWTPYNEQFF
NA,TRBJ2-2,TRBV9,TRBD1,TGTGCCAGCAGCGTCCGGGGACAGGGAATCACCGGGGAGCTGTTTTTT,CASSVRGQGITGELFF
NA,TRBJ1-1,TRBV2,NA,TGTGCCAGCAGGCGAGACTCGCCCATGAACACTGAAGCTTTCTTT,CASRRDSPMNTEAFF
NA,TRBJ1-5,TRBV5-6,NA,TGTGCCAGCAGCTTGGGAGGGAACCCTTCTCAGCCCCAGCATTTT,CASSLGGNPSQPQHF
NA,TRBJ1-1,TRBV5-1,NA,TGCGCCAGCAGCTTGGCCTCCGGGGGAACTGAAGCTTTCTTT,CASSLASGGTEAFF
NA,TRBJ2-2,TRBV10-3,TRBD2,TGTGCCACCTTGGGACTAGCGGGGGCTATCACCGGGGAGCTGTTTTTT,CATLGLAGAITGELFF
NA,TRBJ2-7,TRBV7-2,NA,TGTGCCAGCAGCTTTCAGGCCTCCTACGAGCAGTACTTC,CASSFQASYEQYF
NA,TRBJ1-1,TRBV7-2,NA,TGTGCCAGCAGCCCGATTAACGGAGGGGTAGCTTTCTTT,CASSPINGGVAFF
NA,TRBJ2-2,TRBV11-3,NA,TGTGCCAGCATCACTAACGGGGGGCTGGCCGGGGAGCTGTTTTTT,CASITNGGLAGELFF